This paragraph reports one T cell receptor (beta chain). The antigen is undetermined. The record originates from a study of graft-versus-host responses after intestinal transplantation. Study results and caveats: Recipient-marrow GvH clones were detected, some having first appeared in ileum or blood.

Libraries were prepared by immunoSEQ multiplex PCR; TCRdb keeps only in-frame clonotypes and omits some of them. The table shows about 97,000 clones, with about 93% occurring only once. The length of the CDR3 is 14 residues. V was clipped by 1 base and J by 0 bases, with 6 bases between them. Germline values: CDR1 SGHNT, CDR2 YYREEE (reference sequence). The sequences come from PBMCs, collected 450 to 480 days after intestinal transplant. The sequence was obtained from a human patient who received an intestinal transplant, so some T cells may come from the graft donor. The gene calls are TRBV5-4 and TRBJ2-3; D gene ambiguous. CDR3 in amino acids: CASSLWASTDTQYF. The DNA for the CDR3 is TGTGCCAGCAGCTTGTGGGCTAGCACAGATACGCAGTATTTT. The variable domain in full, completed from reference TRBV5-4 and TRBJ2-3, reads ETGVTQSPTHLIKTRGQQVTLRCSSQSGHNTVSWYQQALGQGPQFIFQYYREEENGRGNFPPRFSGLQFPNYSSELNVNALELDDSALYLCASSLWASTDTQYFGPGTRLTVL.